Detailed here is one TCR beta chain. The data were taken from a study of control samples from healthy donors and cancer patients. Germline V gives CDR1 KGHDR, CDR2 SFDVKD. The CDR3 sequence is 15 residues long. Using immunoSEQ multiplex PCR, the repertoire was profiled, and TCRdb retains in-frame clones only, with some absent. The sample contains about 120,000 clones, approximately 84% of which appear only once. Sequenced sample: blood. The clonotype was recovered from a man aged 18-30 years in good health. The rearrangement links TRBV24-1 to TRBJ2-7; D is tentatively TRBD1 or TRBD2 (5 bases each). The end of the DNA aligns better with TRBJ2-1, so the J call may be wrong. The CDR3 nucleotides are TGTGCCACCAGTGTATTGCAGGGACCAGGCGATGAGCAGTTCTTC. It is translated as CATSVLQGPGDEQFF.